This is a list of T cell receptor beta chains from one sample in a study of human T cells and chemical hapten exposure. TCRdb called the RACE reads again in MiXCR, with one record for every CDR3 protein. The sample holds around 360,000 distinct CDR3 sequences, roughly 6% seen once. The sequencing here drew on whole blood, taken in connection with sensitization to the hapten diphenylcyclopropenone (DPC). The receptors stem from a woman aged 18-35 years with alopecia areata. Some clones in this sample may be carry-over from other donors' samples. CDR3s include the opening cysteine and the closing phenylalanine or tryptophan. D genes are given only for firm matches. Expanded clones get a size class; other rows say once, few or many, or leave the size out.

TRBJ1-2 many NA TRBV29-1 CSAGTTAGADYGYTF TGCAGCGCCGGCACCACGGCGGGGGCTGACTATGGCTACACCTTC
TRBJ1-1 few TRBD1 TRBV7-8 CASSATTGTTEAFF TGTGCCAGCAGCGCCACGACAGGGACCACTGAAGCTTTCTTT
TRBJ1-2 many NA TRBV10-3 CAISPSLGTAGGYTF TGTGCCATCAGCCCGAGCCTCGGGACCGCGGGGGGCTACACCTTC
TRBJ2-3 NA TRBD2 TRBV7-2 CASRRGAGEFSTQYF TGTGCCAGCAGGCGGGGGGCCGGGGAATTTAGTACGCAGTATTTT
TRBJ1-2 many NA TRBV7-2 CASSLRQDYGYTF TGTGCCAGCAGCCTGAGACAGGACTATGGCTACACCTTC
TRBJ1-3 NA NA TRBV20-1 CSARDFGREISGNTIYF TGCAGTGCTAGAGATTTTGGGCGGGAGATTTCTGGAAACACCATATATTTT
TRBJ2-5 NA NA TRBV24-1 CATRGAMQTQYF TGTGCCACCCGGGGGGCCATGCAGACCCAGTACTTC
TRBJ1-1 many NA TRBV4-2 CASSQDRESGWSGTEAFF TGTGCCAGCAGCCAAGATCGGGAGTCAGGGTGGTCGGGCACTGAAGCTTTCTTT
TRBJ1-2 many TRBD1 TRBV29-1 CSYGTGGSRGYTF TGCAGCTACGGGACAGGGGGCTCTCGTGGCTACACCTTC
TRBJ1-1 many NA TRBV29-1 CSVLGGTEAFF TGCAGCGTTCTAGGGGGGACTGAAGCTTTCTTT
TRBJ2-1 NA TRBD2 TRBV7-2 CASSSLAGGPNEQFF TGTGCCAGCAGCTCTCTAGCGGGGGGGCCAAATGAGCAGTTCTTC
TRBJ2-1 few TRBD2 TRBV12-3/TRBV12-4 CASSLVGGGADEQFF TGTGCCAGCAGTTTAGTAGGCGGGGGGGCCGATGAGCAGTTCTTC
TRBJ2-2 many TRBD1 TRBV3-1 CASSHRQGVTGELFF TGTGCCAGCAGCCACCGACAGGGGGTCACCGGGGAGCTGTTTTTT
TRBJ1-6 many NA TRBV6-2/TRBV6-3 CASSRGQTNSPLHF TGTGCCAGCAGCCGAGGACAGACTAATTCACCCCTCCACTTT
TRBJ2-3 few NA TRBV24-1 CATSDFTRGADTQYF TGTGCCACCAGTGATTTTACTCGAGGCGCAGATACGCAGTATTTT
TRBJ2-7 NA TRBD1 TRBV7-9 CASSLAGQGQYF TGTGCCAGCAGCTTAGCGGGACAGGGTCAGTACTTC
TRBJ2-1 many TRBD2 TRBV5-1 CASSSGTSGGPQFF TGCGCCAGCAGCTCCGGGACTAGCGGGGGCCCCCAGTTCTTC
TRBJ1-3 many NA TRBV6-5 CASSSRDLSGNTIYF TGTGCCAGCAGTTCCCGTGACCTCTCTGGAAACACCATATATTTT
TRBJ1-6 few NA TRBV3-1 CASSRDFNSPLHF TGTGCCAGCAGCCGGGACTTTAATTCACCCCTCCACTTT
TRBJ2-2 few NA TRBV2 CASIVNTGELFF TGTGCCAGCATAGTAAACACCGGGGAGCTGTTTTTT
TRBJ1-2 many NA TRBV4-1 CASSQDAWTANYGYTF TGCGCCAGCAGCCAAGATGCCTGGACAGCAAACTATGGCTACACCTTC
TRBJ2-3 few TRBD2 TRBV5-1 CASSPSSGGALNTQYF TGCGCCAGCAGCCCTAGTAGCGGGGGGGCTTTAAATACGCAGTATTTT
TRBJ2-5 NA TRBD1 TRBV9 CASSLRRDSGETQYF TGTGCCAGCAGCCTGCGACGGGACAGCGGAGAGACCCAGTACTTC
TRBJ1-2 medium-sized NA TRBV6-5 CASSPLVQSANNYGYTF TGTGCCAGCAGTCCCCTCGTCCAAAGCGCGAATAACTATGGCTACACCTTC
TRBJ2-5 many TRBD2 TRBV27 CASSLGLAGASRYF TGTGCCAGCAGTTTAGGGCTAGCGGGGGCCTCTCGGTACTTC
TRBJ2-1 NA TRBD2 TRBV6-5 CASSYVLAGGSSYNEQFF TGTGCCAGCAGTTACGTTTTAGCGGGGGGGTCCTCCTACAATGAGCAGTTCTTC
TRBJ2-1 many TRBD2 TRBV20-1 CSASTSGGTYNEQFF TGCAGTGCTTCAACTAGCGGGGGTACCTACAATGAGCAGTTCTTC
TRBJ2-5 few NA TRBV11-2 CASSLQGETQYF TGTGCCAGCAGCTTACAGGGAGAGACCCAGTACTTC
TRBJ1-1 NA NA TRBV7-3 CASSSRVVALQNSEAFF TGTGCCAGCAGCTCCCGGGTCGTAGCGTTACAAAACTCTGAAGCTTTCTTT
TRBJ1-1 NA TRBD1 TRBV18 CASSPPKAGGGTEAFF TGTGCCAGCTCACCACCGAAAGCAGGGGGCGGCACTGAAGCTTTCTTT
TRBJ1-5 many TRBD1 TRBV4-2 CASRRSLRGPYNQPQHF TGTGCCAGCAGGCGATCTTTAAGGGGGCCTTACAATCAGCCCCAGCATTTT
TRBJ1-1 many NA TRBV7-6 CASSLETRTEAFF TGTGCCAGCAGCTTAGAAACCCGCACTGAAGCTTTCTTT
TRBJ2-3 NA TRBD2 TRBV6-4 CASSVSGGASDTQYF TGTGCCAGCAGTGTGAGCGGGGGGGCGTCAGATACGCAGTATTTT
TRBJ2-1 few TRBD2 TRBV6-2/TRBV6-3 CASNPFGTSAYNEQFF TGTGCCAGCAACCCCTTCGGGACTAGCGCATACAATGAGCAGTTCTTC
TRBJ2-3 many NA TRBV5-6 CASSFLPEDVSTDTQYF TGTGCCAGCAGCTTTTTACCAGAGGACGTAAGCACAGATACGCAGTATTTT
TRBJ2-5 few TRBD1 TRBV5-1 CASSWGQVEETQYF TGCGCCAGCAGCTGGGGACAGGTCGAAGAGACCCAGTACTTC
TRBJ1-6 NA NA TRBV9 CASNTGSYNSPLHF TGTGCCAGCAACACAGGATCCTATAATTCACCCCTCCACTTT
TRBJ2-1 NA TRBD2 TRBV14 CASSQSGLAGGHPYNEQFF TGTGCCAGCAGCCAATCAGGACTAGCGGGGGGCCACCCCTACAATGAGCAGTTCTTC
TRBJ2-3 NA TRBD2 TRBV10-3 CAISRGGLGADTQYF TGTGCCATCTCACGGGGGGGCCTTGGAGCAGATACGCAGTATTTT
TRBJ1-3 few TRBD1 TRBV6-5 CASSSGQGVNTIYF TGTGCCAGCAGCTCGGGACAGGGGGTAAACACCATATATTTT
TRBJ1-5 many NA TRBV18 CASSPGEGRTLPQHF TGTGCCAGCTCACCAGGCGAGGGACGGACGCTTCCCCAGCATTTT
TRBJ1-1 few TRBD1 TRBV7-9 CASSYGTGGKKWAEAFF TGTGCCAGCAGCTATGGGACAGGGGGCAAGAAATGGGCTGAAGCTTTCTTT
TRBJ1-2 many TRBD1 TRBV6-1 CASSPPTGNYGYTF TGTGCCAGCAGCCCACCGACAGGGAACTATGGCTACACCTTC
TRBJ2-6 NA NA TRBV20-1 CSARRPGNGANVLTF TGCAGTGCTAGGCGCCCAGGGAACGGGGCCAACGTCCTGACTTTC
TRBJ1-1 many NA TRBV12-3/TRBV12-4 CASSLWGRTEAFF TGTGCCAGCAGCTTATGGGGGCGAACTGAAGCTTTCTTT
TRBJ1-2 many NA TRBV5-5 CASSLDGFYGYTF TGTGCCAGCAGCTTGGACGGATTCTATGGCTACACCTTC
TRBJ2-2 few NA TRBV29-1 CSAFKGLNTGELFF TGCAGCGCCTTCAAAGGCCTCAACACCGGGGAGCTGTTTTTT
TRBJ2-1 few NA TRBV28 CASFPPTGRLTNEQFF TGTGCCAGCTTCCCCCCGACAGGGAGGTTGACGAATGAGCAGTTCTTC
TRBJ2-2 few NA TRBV9 CASSVGESSTGELFF TGTGCCAGCAGCGTAGGAGAAAGCAGCACCGGGGAGCTGTTTTTT
TRBJ1-2 NA NA TRBV6-5 CASSRGGILPNYGYTF TGTGCCAGCTCTCGGGGGGGAATCCTGCCTAACTATGGCTACACCTTC
TRBJ2-3 many NA TRBV4-2 CASSQGGQTDTQYF TGTGCCAGCAGCCAAGGGGGGCAAACAGATACGCAGTATTTT
TRBJ2-2 many TRBD1 TRBV10-3 CATARTGGGNTGELFF TGTGCCACCGCGCGCACAGGGGGCGGTAACACCGGGGAGCTGTTTTTT
TRBJ2-7 few TRBD2 TRBV5-8 CASSLVVAGGPEQYF TGTGCCAGCAGCTTGGTGGTAGCGGGGGGGCCCGAGCAGTACTTC
TRBJ1-2 few TRBD1 TRBV6-6 CASRVPGQGAAYGYTF TGTGCCAGCAGAGTACCGGGACAGGGGGCCGCCTATGGCTACACCTTC
TRBJ2-6 many NA TRBV4-3 CASSQYSSTGANVLTF TGCGCCAGCAGCCAATATAGTTCCACTGGGGCCAACGTCCTGACTTTC
TRBJ2-2 NA NA TRBV7-9 CASSHPTISPGELFF TGTGCCAGCAGCCATCCGACTATTTCCCCCGGGGAGCTGTTTTTT
TRBJ1-1 NA TRBD1 TRBV2 CASRDRVGGNTEAFF TGTGCCAGCAGGGACAGGGTGGGAGGGAACACTGAAGCTTTCTTT
TRBJ2-7 few NA TRBV12-3/TRBV12-4 CASRMTGPYEQYF TGTGCCAGCAGAATGACGGGACCCTACGAGCAGTACTTC